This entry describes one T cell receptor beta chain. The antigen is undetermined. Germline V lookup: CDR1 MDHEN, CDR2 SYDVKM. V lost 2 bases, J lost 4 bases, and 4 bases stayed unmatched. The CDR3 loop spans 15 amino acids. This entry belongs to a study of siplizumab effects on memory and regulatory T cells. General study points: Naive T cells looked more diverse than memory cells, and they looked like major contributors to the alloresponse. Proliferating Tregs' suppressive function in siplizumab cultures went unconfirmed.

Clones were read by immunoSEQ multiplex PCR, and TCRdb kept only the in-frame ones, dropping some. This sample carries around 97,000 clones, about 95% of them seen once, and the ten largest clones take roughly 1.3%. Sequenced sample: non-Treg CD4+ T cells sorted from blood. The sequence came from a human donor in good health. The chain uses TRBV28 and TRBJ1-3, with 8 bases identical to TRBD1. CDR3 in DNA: TGTGCCAGCAGTTTAGGGACAGGCTCAGGAAACACCATATATTTT. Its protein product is CASSLGTGSGNTIYF.